This T cell receptor (beta chain) was observed in a study of blood T cell repertoires in COVID-19. Study-wide background: Both acute and convalescent COVID-19 samples were obtained from the United States, Italy and Spain. Nucleic acid was either cDNA or gDNA, and it came from T cells, B-cell-depleted T cells, or PBMCs.

Original processing methods: For nucleated cells, counts were estimated from reference gene primer amplification. This table comes from immunoSEQ multiplex PCR, and its TCRdb copy is limited to in-frame clones, with some not included. That table is the source of V, J and clone size, and D and trimming were worked out from the DNA. The table has under 200,000 clones, around 90% seen once. Germline CDR1 is SQVTM and CDR2 is ANQGSEA. Trimming removed 4 bases from V and 1 base from J; junction bases left unmatched: 6. The CDR3 spans 14 residues. The V and J genes are TRBV29-1 and TRBJ2-7; TRBD1 matches 8 bases. Material: peripheral blood. This TCR came from a man in his 60s with active or convalescent COVID-19. The CDR3 reads CSVGVTGESYEQYF. The CDR3 DNA sequence: TGCAGCGTTGGGGTGACAGGGGAATCCTACGAGCAGTACTTC.